Listed below are T cell receptor beta chains from one sample, sequenced in a study of identical twins. Each CDR3 protein is one row after TCRdb ran MiXCR on the 5' RACE reads. The repertoire holds some 790,000 distinct CDR3 sequences, with about 20% as singletons. These data were also reused for a study on T cells expressing NK-cell markers.

The sample taken for sequencing was PBMCs. The origin of the receptors is a woman aged 18-29 years in good health. Both conserved end residues are part of each CDR3. A D gene is named only where the DNA matches it firmly. Clone size, where shown, is once, few, many, or a class for clones that have expanded.

D: TRBD1
size: few
V: TRBV7-9
J: TRBJ2-7
DNA: TGTGCCAGCAGCTCCCTGAGGGACAGTGGTCCCTACGAGCAGTACTTC
CDR3: CASSSLRDSGPYEQYF

D: TRBD1
size: NA
V: TRBV12-3/TRBV12-4
J: TRBJ1-5
DNA: TGTGCCAGCCAACCCGGGACAGGGGTGGGTCAGCCCCAGCATTTT
CDR3: CASQPGTGVGQPQHF

D: NA
size: few
V: TRBV3-1
J: TRBJ2-7
DNA: TGTGCCAGCAGCCAAGATCTCTCGGGTGACGAGCAGTACTTC
CDR3: CASSQDLSGDEQYF

D: NA
size: NA
V: TRBV12-3/TRBV12-4
J: TRBJ1-2
DNA: TGTGCCAGCAGCCCCCTGCGGGCCTATGGCTACACCTTC
CDR3: CASSPLRAYGYTF

D: NA
size: few
V: TRBV20-1
J: TRBJ2-4
DNA: TGCAGTGCTAGAGAAGAGGGGGGCACCCTAGCCAAAAACATTCAGTACTTC
CDR3: CSAREEGGTLAKNIQYF

D: TRBD1
size: few
V: TRBV7-9
J: TRBJ2-3
DNA: TGTGCCAGCAGCTCGCCCTTCGTCGGGACAGAACCAACGGGGCAGTATTTT
CDR3: CASSSPFVGTEPTGQYF

D: NA
size: few
V: TRBV7-3
J: TRBJ2-1
DNA: TGTGCCAGCAGCTTAATGGGGGGACAGCAGTTCTTC
CDR3: CASSLMGGQQFF

D: NA
size: few
V: TRBV20-1
J: TRBJ2-7
DNA: TGCAGTGCTAGGCAGGGGCTCGCCTACGAGCAGTACTTC
CDR3: CSARQGLAYEQYF

D: NA
size: few
V: TRBV29-1
J: TRBJ2-2
DNA: TGCAGCGTTTCGGGGGGCGGCGCCGGGGAGCTGTTTTTT
CDR3: CSVSGGGAGELFF

D: TRBD1
size: few
V: TRBV2
J: TRBJ2-5
DNA: TGTGCCAGCACAGGGGGCTGGGAGACCCAGTACTTC
CDR3: CASTGGWETQYF

D: TRBD1
size: NA
V: TRBV2
J: TRBJ1-2
DNA: TGTGCCAGCAGTAGACAGGGTGCGTGGGATGGCTACACCTTC
CDR3: CASSRQGAWDGYTF

D: NA
size: few
V: TRBV7-6
J: TRBJ1-3
DNA: TGTGCCAGCAGTACAAGGGGAAACACCATATATTTT
CDR3: CASSTRGNTIYF